The 27 T cell receptor beta chains presented below share a single source sample, sequenced in a study of T-cell reconstitution after alpha-beta-depleted transplantation in children. Preparing the TCRbeta library involved the use of unique molecular identifiers. TCRdb ran MiXCR on the PCR reads and lists one entry per CDR3 protein. The sample shows around 500,000 distinct CDR3 sequences, more than 20% of them seen only once. The sample consisted of PBMCs, mostly from graft donor cells, taken 360 days after TCRalphabeta/CD19-depleted stem cell transplant. The source is a boy less than two years old who had a stem cell transplant for acute myeloid leukemia, so the T cells may come from the graft donor.

In its sample, this clonotype was seen many times. The gene calls are TRBV20-1 and TRBJ1-5, with a tentative D call TRBD1 (5 bases). Germline assignment: CDR1 DFQATT and CDR2 SNEGSKA (reference sequence). V gave up 3 bases and J gave up 0 bases, with 12 bases separating them. The CDR3 sequence is 15 residues long. This chain's CDR3 is CSARALRDSNQPQHF. CDR3 nucleotide sequence: TGCAGTGCTAGGGCCCTCAGGGATAGCAATCAGCCCCAGCATTTT.

For the CDR3, the DNA is TGTGCCAGCACCCCCGACAGGGCAAGGACAGATACGCAGTATTTT. Translated: CASTPDRARTDTQYF. V usage is TRBV2 and J usage is TRBJ2-3, with TRBD1 matching 7 bases. There are 15 residues in the CDR3. The V gene's germline CDR1 is SNHLY and CDR2 FYNNEI. Trimming cost V 7 bases and J 3 bases; bases outside gene matches: 10.

This clonotype has at least ten counts. The genes are TRBV28 and TRBJ2-5, with 8 bases aligning to TRBD2. The V segment lost 3 bases and the J segment 2 bases; nucleotides outside the gene matches: 5. The CDR3 spans 15 residues. The V gene's germline CDR1 is MDHEN and CDR2 SYDVKM. The CDR3 region has the DNA TGTGCCAGCAGTTTGGGACGGGGGGGACAAGAGACCCAGTACTTC. This encodes CASSLGRGGQETQYF. Filled out from reference TRBV28 and TRBJ2-5, the complete variable domain reads DVKVTQSSRYLVKRTGEKVFLECVQDMDHENMFWYRQDPGLGLRLIYFSYDVKMKEKGDIPEGYSVSREKKERFSLILESASTNQTSMYLCASSLGRGGQETQYFGPGTRLLVL.

The chain employs TRBV20-1 and TRBJ1-3, with 9 bases matching TRBD1. There are 15 residues in the CDR3. CDR1 and CDR2 from the germline V gene are DFQATT and SNEGSKA (reference sequence). V shed 6 bases and J 1 base; nucleotides not matched to a gene: 7. The CDR3 DNA reads as TGCAGTGCCAAGAAACAGGGGGCATCTGGAAACACCATATATTTT. This encodes CSAKKQGASGNTIYF.

This clonotype was detected ten times or more. The J gene is TRBJ2-5, the V gene TRBV15, with a tentative D call TRBD2 (6 bases). Germline V gene data show CDR1 as LNHNV and CDR2 as YYDKDF (reference sequence). Trimming left V 8 bases short and J 5 bases short, with 6 bases between. This CDR3 has 10 residues. The CDR3 loop is CATGGETQYF. CDR3 DNA: TGTGCCACCGGGGGGGAGACCCAGTACTTC.

This chain's CDR3 is CASSAITGHPTEAFF. The CDR3 coding sequence is TGTGCCAGCTCGGCTATCACAGGGCATCCCACTGAAGCTTTCTTT. J is TRBJ1-1 and V is TRBV18, with TRBD1 as a possible D gene (6 bases). Trimming removed 6 bases at V and 4 bases at J, with 18 bases between. In germline, CDR1 is KGHSH, CDR2 LQKENI. The CDR3 spans 15 residues.

The V and J genes are TRBV4-3 and TRBJ2-7; 9 nucleotides line up with TRBD2. CDR1 and CDR2 from the germline V gene are LGHNA and YSLEER. V dropped 1 base and J dropped 3; count of bases not matched to a gene: 4. There are 15 residues in the CDR3. This CDR3 is CASSQGSGGLYEQYF. The CDR3 region has the DNA TGCGCCAGCAGCCAAGGGAGCGGGGGGCTCTACGAGCAGTACTTC.

The chain has TRBV15 and TRBJ1-6; no definite D call. Trimming cost V 4 bases and J 9 bases, with 10 bases left between them. This CDR3 has 13 residues. Germline V gene lookup returns CDR1 LNHNV and CDR2 YYDKDF (reference sequence). CDR3 sequence (DNA): TGTGCCACCAGCACCTTCCAGCTTTCACCCCTCCACTTT. It yields the protein CATSTFQLSPLHF.

This clonotype was detected a few times. The CDR3 protein is CATAGRGLRETQYF. In DNA, the CDR3 is TGTGCCACCGCTGGCAGGGGCCTACGAGAGACCCAGTACTTC. V and J are TRBV24-1 and TRBJ2-5; maybe TRBD1 (6 bases). This CDR3 has 14 amino acids. The V end lost 9 bases, the J end lost 4 bases, and 17 bases lay between the germline ends. The germline gives CDR1 KGHDR, CDR2 SFDVKD.

This clonotype was counted ten times or more. The rearrangement uses TRBV29-1 and TRBJ2-3, with TRBD1 as a possible D gene (5 bases). Germline CDR1 reads SQVTM; CDR2 reads ANQGSEA. V was cut by 1 base and J by 2 bases, with 13 bases left in between. This CDR3 contains 15 residues. CDR3 sequence (DNA): TGCAGCGTTGAAGGGGGCAGGGCCCACACAGATACGCAGTATTTT. Encoded protein: CSVEGGRAHTDTQYF.

This clonotype was seen at least ten times. CDR3 coding DNA: TGTGCCAGCAGCTTGACGGCAGGGGGGCCTTACGAGCAGTACTTC. Translation: CASSLTAGGPYEQYF. The rearrangement joins TRBV11-2 to TRBJ2-7, with D possibly TRBD1 on 7 matching bases. With 3 bases removed from V and 4 bases from J, the gap between germline ends came to 16 bases. CDR3 size: 15 residues. Germline assignment: CDR1 SGHAT and CDR2 FQNNGV.

The sample holds many counts of this clonotype. The rearrangement uses TRBV7-2 and TRBJ2-5; 8 bases are a match to TRBD1. Germline CDR1 reads SGHTA; CDR2 reads FQGNSA. J gave up 5 bases and V 2 bases, and 1 base lay outside the gene matches. The CDR3 length is 13 residues. The CDR3 protein is CASSLRQGETQYF. The DNA of the CDR3 is TGTGCCAGCAGCTTAAGACAGGGGGAGACCCAGTACTTC.

The rearrangement links TRBV4-3 to TRBJ1-5, with no clear D. From germline, CDR1 is LGHNA and CDR2 YSLEER. The V end was cut by 4 bases, the J end by 1 base, with 20 bases between. The CDR3 totals 18 residues. The CDR3 nucleotides are TGCGCCAGCAGCCCGCAAGGCCCTTCTACAGAGAGCAATCAGCCCCAGCATTTT. Its translation: CASSPQGPSTESNQPQHF.

This clonotype occurred many times. The rearrangement uses TRBV7-2 and TRBJ2-5, with D tentatively TRBD2 (6 bases). This CDR3 is built from 15 residues. Trimming removed 5 bases at V and 4 bases at J, with 17 bases between. Looked up from germline, CDR1 is SGHTA and CDR2 is FQGNSA. The CDR3 coding sequence is TGTGCCAGCAGCGCCTGGACTACCCTAGGAGAGACCCAGTACTTC. Amino acids: CASSAWTTLGETQYF.

This chain joins TRBV28 and TRBJ2-5; D perhaps matches TRBD2 (6 bases). CDR1 is MDHEN and CDR2 is SYDVKM in the germline V gene. This CDR3 is 13 amino acids long. Between the trimmed V and J ends, which lost 5 bases and 3 bases, there was a span of 10 bases. Here the CDR3 DNA reads TGTGCCAGCAGTCGACTAGTGGAAGAGACCCAGTACTTC. Translating it yields CASSRLVEETQYF.

This clonotype turned up a few times. V and J are TRBV20-1 and TRBJ2-7, with 9 bases lining up with TRBD1. CDR3 length equals 13 residues. Looked up from germline, CDR1 is DFQATT and CDR2 is SNEGSKA (reference sequence). This CDR3 is CSAQDRGSYEQYF. Written as DNA, the CDR3 is TGCAGCGCACAGGACAGGGGCTCCTACGAGCAGTACTTC.

The chain uses TRBV12-3 or TRBV12-4 and TRBJ2-2, with D perhaps TRBD2 (5 bases). The V end was cut by 3 bases, the J end by 0 bases, with 8 bases between. The CDR3 totals 15 residues. The DNA for the CDR3 is TGTGCCAGCAGTTTGCGGGTAACGAACACCGGGGAGCTGTTTTTT. It encodes CASSLRVTNTGELFF.

This clonotype has only a few counts. This chain connects TRBV29-1 to TRBJ2-4; D is tentatively TRBD1 or TRBD2 (5 bases each). Per germline, CDR1 SQVTM and CDR2 ANQGSEA. Trimming cost V 1 base and J 8 bases, with 21 bases left between them. The CDR3 is 16 residues long. CDR3 coding DNA: TGCAGCGTTGAAGGAAGGGGTGGTGGTGGGCGGGACATTCAGTACTTC. This translates into CSVEGRGGGGRDIQYF.

This clonotype was counted only a few times. A much larger clonotype is one base distant, so this may be a read error. This chain joins TRBV3-1 and TRBJ2-1; 10 bases align to TRBD2. Per the germline V gene, CDR1 is LGHDT and CDR2 is YNNKEL (reference sequence). The CDR3 is 17 residues long. CDR3: CACSRLAGVYSYNEQFF. For the CDR3, the DNA is TGTGCCTGCAGCCGGCTAGCGGGGGTGTACTCCTACAATGAGCAGTTCTTC.

The V and J genes are TRBV27 and TRBJ2-3, with 12 nucleotides matching TRBD2. The germline CDR1 and CDR2 sequences are MNHEY and SMNVEV (reference sequence). V dropped 0 bases and J dropped 1; count of bases not matched to a gene: 2. CDR3 length equals 17 residues. The CDR3 coding sequence is TGTGCCAGCAGTTTATCCCTAGCGGGAGGGGGCACAGATACGCAGTATTTT. Its protein is CASSLSLAGGGTDTQYF.

The chain uses TRBV5-6 and TRBJ2-4, with a possible D match to TRBD2 (6 bases). Germline CDR1 reads SGHDT; CDR2 reads YYEEEE. With 3 bases removed from V and 0 bases from J, the gap between germline ends came to 13 bases. This CDR3 is 16 amino acids long. The CDR3 loop is CASSWARGLAKNIQYF. As DNA, the CDR3 is TGTGCCAGCAGCTGGGCCCGGGGACTAGCCAAAAACATTCAGTACTTC.

This chain joins TRBV20-1 and TRBJ2-3, with D unresolved. This CDR3 comprises 15 residues. V lost 0 bases, J lost 3 bases, and 13 bases lay in between. Germline V gene lookup returns CDR1 DFQATT and CDR2 SNEGSKA (reference sequence). The DNA of the CDR3 is TGCAGTGCTAGAGATGTCGTCAGAATGACAGATACGCAGTATTTT. Its translation is CSARDVVRMTDTQYF.

This chain connects TRBV6-1 to TRBJ1-2; a possible D gene is TRBD1 (6 bases). Per the germline V gene, CDR1 is MNHNS and CDR2 is SASEGT. Between the trimmed V and J ends, which lost 2 bases and 8 bases, there was a span of 15 bases. The CDR3 consists of 14 residues. Here the CDR3 reads CASSEPRGAEGYTF. The CDR3 nucleotides are TGTGCCAGCAGTGAACCGAGGGGGGCTGAGGGCTACACCTTC.

This clonotype showed up many times. V gene TRBV2 combines with J gene TRBJ2-7, with D possibly being TRBD1 (5 bases). CDR3 length: 13 residues. CDR1 SNHLY and CDR2 FYNNEI come from the germline V gene. V shed 5 bases and J shed 2 bases, with 10 bases lying between them. The CDR3 DNA reads TGTGCCAGCAGTCTCGACAGTACCTACGAGCAGTACTTC. Protein sequence: CASSLDSTYEQYF. Together with reference TRBV2 and TRBJ2-7, the CDR3 gives the full variable domain: EPEVTQTPSHQVTQMGQEVILRCVPISNHLYFYWYRQILGQKVEFLVSFYNNEISEKSEIFDDQFSVERPDGSNFTLKIRSTKLEDSAMYFCASSLDSTYEQYFGPGTRLTVT.

This chain links TRBV4-1 with TRBJ1-1; D gene unclear. V was trimmed by 2 bases and J by 4 bases, leaving 11 bases between them. Germline V gives CDR1 MGHRA, CDR2 YSYEKL. The CDR3 sequence is 14 residues long. The CDR3 spells CASSQSYEFTEAFF. Here the CDR3 DNA reads TGCGCCAGCAGCCAATCTTACGAATTCACTGAAGCTTTCTTT.

This chain links TRBV7-2 with TRBJ1-2, with a weak D call TRBD1 (5 bases). Between the trimmed V and J ends, which lost 3 bases and 0 bases, there was a span of 11 bases. The CDR3 totals 15 residues. The germline V gene has CDR1 SGHTA and CDR2 FQGNSA. Here the CDR3 reads CASSLGLATNYGYTF. DNA for the CDR3: TGTGCCAGCAGCTTGGGGCTGGCCACTAACTATGGCTACACCTTC.

This clonotype showed up many times. The V call is TRBV3-1, the J call TRBJ2-7; D unresolved. CDR3 length equals 11 residues. Germline assignment: CDR1 LGHDT and CDR2 YNNKEL (reference sequence). V lost 3 bases and J 6 bases, leaving 6 bases between the germline ends. The CDR3 sequence: CASSHNTEQYF. The CDR3 coding sequence is TGTGCCAGCAGCCATAATACCGAGCAGTACTTC.